A single sample is the source of the 17 T cell receptor beta chains below, sequenced in a study of immune evolution from preneoplasia to lung adenocarcinoma. Profiled with immunoSEQ multiplex PCR; TCRdb holds only in-frame clones, not every one. The table has 20,000 to 30,000 clones, 65% to 75% seen once; the top ten hold 4.5% to 7%. Input material: FFPE invasive lung adenocarcinoma tissue. The receptors derive from a person between 55 and 69 years old with invasive lung adenocarcinoma. Some clones in this sample may be carry-over from other donors' samples.

The chain recombines TRBV5-1 with TRBJ2-5; 9 nucleotides align to TRBD1. Trimming at V came to 3 bases and at J to 5 bases, leaving 2 bases not matched to a gene. The V gene's germline CDR1 is SGHRS and CDR2 YFSETQ. This CDR3 region has 13 residues. The CDR3 region is CASSSQGAETQYF. The DNA of the CDR3 is TGCGCCAGCAGCTCACAGGGGGCCGAGACCCAGTACTTC.

This clone was observed once. The rearrangement uses TRBV7-8 and TRBJ2-5; D possibly corresponds to TRBD1 (6 bases). The CDR3 is made up of 15 amino acids. The ends were cut back, 3 bases at V and 1 base at J, with 12 bases in the middle. The germline gives CDR1 SGHVS, CDR2 FQNEAQ. CDR3 DNA: TGTGCCAGCAGCTTTCTGGGGACAACCCAAGAGACCCAGTACTTC. It encodes CASSFLGTTQETQYF.

The rearrangement uses TRBV19 and TRBJ1-5, with D tentatively TRBD1 (5 bases). The CDR3 spans 14 residues. Germline V gene lookup returns CDR1 LNHDA and CDR2 SQIVND (reference sequence). The V end lost 1 base, the J end lost 1 base, and 5 bases lay between the germline ends. For the CDR3, the DNA is TGTGCCAGTAGTATAGGGGGGAGCAATCAGCCCCAGCATTTT. The encoded protein is CASSIGGSNQPQHF. Full variable domain (outside the CDR3, taken from reference TRBV19 and TRBJ1-5): DGGITQSPKYLFRKEGQNVTLSCEQNLNHDAMYWYRQDPGQGLRLIYYSQIVNDFQKGDIAEGYSVSREKKESFPLTVTSAQKNPTAFYLCASSIGGSNQPQHFGDGTRLSIL.

This clone appeared once. This chain uses TRBV10-2 with TRBJ2-3; TRBD2 agrees at 11 bases. Germline V lookup: CDR1 WSHSY, CDR2 SAAADI. Trimming cost V 3 bases and J 1 base; bases outside gene matches: 3. The CDR3 is 16 amino acids. CDR3 DNA: TGCGCCAGCAGTGATGGGACTAGCGGCCGCACAGATACGCAGTATTTT. It encodes CASSDGTSGRTDTQYF.

The chain carries TRBV6-6 and TRBJ1-2; D is unresolved. Germline values: CDR1 MNHNY, CDR2 SVGAGI (reference sequence). V was clipped by 5 bases and J by 8 bases, with 21 bases between them. This CDR3 spans 15 amino acids. The CDR3 bases are TGTGCCAGCAGTAAGCGGACCGAAGGGTATGGCGGCTACACCTTC. Amino acids: CASSKRTEGYGGYTF.

This rearrangement joins TRBV30 to TRBJ1-2; no clear D gene. Trimming stripped 4 bases from V and 0 bases from J, with 9 bases between. Germline lookup yields CDR1 GTSNPN and CDR2 SVGIG (reference sequence). This CDR3 has 13 amino acids. For the CDR3, the DNA is TGTGCCTGGATGGTGGCCTCTAACTATGGCTACACCTTC. This translates into CAWMVASNYGYTF. Variable domain in full (rest from reference TRBV30 and TRBJ1-2): SQTIHQWPATLVQPVGSPLSLECTVEGTSNPNLYWYRQAAGRGLQLLFYSVGIGQISSEVPQNLSASRPQDRQFILSSKKLLLSDSGFYLCAWMVASNYGYTFGSGTRLTVV.

This clone was counted a few times. CDR3 sequence reads: CASSSTHLTGSGNTIYF. DNA of the CDR3: TGTGCCAGCAGTTCCACCCATTTGACAGGGAGCGGAAACACCATATATTTT. The chain recombines TRBV28 with TRBJ1-3; 7 bases are a match to TRBD1. V shed 4 bases, J shed 4 bases, and the junction held 13 bases outside the gene matches. The CDR3 contains 17 residues. Germline V CDR1 and CDR2: MDHEN, SYDVKM.

The rearrangement links TRBV19 to TRBJ2-2, with D hard to call. The CDR3 runs to 14 residues. Germline V lookup: CDR1 LNHDA, CDR2 SQIVND (reference sequence). Trimming pared 1 base from V and 5 bases from J, leaving 8 bases between. This CDR3 is CASSIVVLTGELFF. DNA for the CDR3: TGTGCCAGTAGTATAGTGGTTTTAACCGGGGAGCTGTTTTTT.

J is TRBJ1-4 and V is TRBV19; possibly TRBD1 for D (6 bases). Germline V lookup: CDR1 LNHDA, CDR2 SQIVND (reference sequence). The CDR3 contains 16 residues. V was pared by 7 bases and J by 5 bases, with 20 bases between. DNA of the CDR3: TGTGCCAGTACCACCCCGGTGGGGCAGGGGAATGAAAAACTGTTTTTT. It is translated as CASTTPVGQGNEKLFF.

V usage is TRBV9 and J usage is TRBJ2-3; D is unresolved. Between the trimmed V and J ends, which lost 0 bases and 2 bases, there was a span of 10 bases. CDR3 size: 15 residues. Germline CDR1 is SGDLS and CDR2 is YYNGEE. In nucleotides, the CDR3 is TGTGCCAGCAGCGTAGGTCGCGATAACACAGATACGCAGTATTTT. Translated: CASSVGRDNTDTQYF.

This chain joins TRBV9 and TRBJ2-1; the match to TRBD1 covers 8 bases. V shed 0 bases and J 7 bases; nucleotides not matched to a gene: 9. CDR3 size: 16 residues. Germline lookup yields CDR1 SGDLS and CDR2 YYNGEE. The CDR3: CASSVGGTGGTNEQFF. The DNA of the CDR3 is TGTGCCAGCAGCGTAGGCGGAACAGGGGGAACGAATGAGCAGTTCTTC. Variable domain in full (rest from reference TRBV9 and TRBJ2-1): DSGVTQTPKHLITATGQRVTLRCSPRSGDLSVYWYQQSLDQGLQFLIQYYNGEERAKGNILERFSAQQFPDLHSELNLSSLELGDSALYFCASSVGGTGGTNEQFFGPGTRLTVL.

This clone was counted once. The chain employs TRBV5-1 and TRBJ2-7; TRBD2 might be the D (6 bases). The germline CDR1 and CDR2 sequences are SGHRS and YFSETQ. V shed 4 bases and J shed 7 bases, with 21 bases lying between them. The CDR3 consists of 15 residues. CDR3 nucleotide sequence: TGCGCCAGCAGCAAAGCCGGGATTGGGGCGGGAGAGCAGTACTTC. Translating gives CASSKAGIGAGEQYF.

The chain carries TRBV19 and TRBJ2-3, with 7 bases identical to TRBD2. The CDR3 spans 13 residues. V lost 7 bases to trimming and J lost 4 bases; unmatched junction nucleotides: 5. CDR1 LNHDA and CDR2 SQIVND come from the germline V gene (reference sequence). The CDR3 here is CASKASGADTQYF. In DNA, the CDR3 is TGTGCCAGTAAGGCTAGCGGTGCAGATACGCAGTATTTT.

J is TRBJ2-6 and V is TRBV5-4, with TRBD1 matching over 7 bases. The length of the CDR3 is 16 residues. Germline trimming cut 5 bases from V and 4 bases from J; bases unmatched to any gene: 9. Germline V lookup: CDR1 SGHNT, CDR2 YYREEE (reference sequence). The CDR3 region is CASRPQTGAGANVLTF. The CDR3 DNA sequence: TGTGCCAGCAGACCACAAACAGGGGCCGGGGCCAACGTCCTGACTTTC.

The rearrangement joins TRBV28 to TRBJ1-2; TRBD1 might be the D (5 bases). Trimming removed 5 bases from V and 7 bases from J, with 14 bases in between. This CDR3 contains 13 residues. Germline CDR1 and CDR2: MDHEN and SYDVKM. In DNA form, the CDR3 reads TGTGCCAGCAGTATGACTCAGGGAAGTGGCTACACCTTC. Residues: CASSMTQGSGYTF.

This chain uses TRBV5-6 with TRBJ2-3; tentative D call: TRBD2 (6 bases). There are 15 residues in the CDR3. Trimming cost V 3 bases and J 8 bases, with 19 bases left between them. Per the germline V gene, CDR1 is SGHDT and CDR2 is YYEEEE. Written as DNA, the CDR3 is TGTGCCAGCAGCTCGGACTACCCGAGGGGTAGTACGCAGTATTTT. Its translation: CASSSDYPRGSTQYF.

This chain uses TRBV28 with TRBJ1-2; no clear D. CDR3 length: 13 amino acids. Germline V gene lookup returns CDR1 MDHEN and CDR2 SYDVKM. V was cut by 10 bases and J by 1 base, with 13 bases left in between. CDR3 region: CATGKSHNYGYTF. As DNA, the CDR3 is TGTGCCACCGGCAAATCGCATAACTATGGCTACACCTTC.